The subject of this entry is one T cell receptor (beta chain). This clonotype was picked up one time. What this receptor recognizes is not known. One end of the junction varies from germline; a read error may be responsible. Libraries came from PCR. For sequencing, an Illumina HiSeq 2500 was employed. TCR libraries were prepared with molecular barcoding, using unique molecular identifiers to normalize TCRbeta repertoire quantification. TCRdb reran the public reads through fastp at Q25 and MiXCR, keeping productive beta chains. Under each unique CDR3 protein, matching rows form one entry showing the most common genes and DNA. Counted in this sample were a few hundred thousand distinct CDR3 sequences; 10% to 15% of them appeared once. Jointly, the top ten make up about 4.5% of the sample. The data originate from a study of T-cell reconstitution after alpha-beta-depleted transplantation in children (dated by TCRdb to the mid-2010s). General notes on the study: Using TCR repertoire profiling, the study followed T-cell immune reconstitution in a quantitative way in children after TCRalphabeta/CD19-depleted allogeneic hematopoietic cell transplantation.

The sequence derives from a human donor who donated a stem cell graft to a child with Fanconi anemia. The sequenced sample was PBMCs, obtained from the stem cell graft.

DNA sequence: TGTGCCAGCAGTTTTTCGACTCTCCGGCAGATCTTC. Translated, this is CASSFSTLRQIF. The V and J segments used are TRBV5-6 and TRBJ2-1; the D gene lacks a confident call. The germline V gene sets CDR1 to SGHDT and CDR2 to YYEEEE. Reading from cysteine to phenylalanine, the CDR3 counts 12 amino acids. Of all the DNA, just the CDR3 is kept, 36 bases in frame from base 1. Beyond the CDR3, the reference TRBV5-6 and TRBJ2-1 genes provide the residues; the full variable domain reads: DAGVTQSPTHLIKTRGQQVTLRCSPKSGHDTVSWYQQALGQGPQFIFQYYEEEERQRGNFPDRFSGHQFPNYSSELNVNALLLGDSALYLCASSFSTLRQIFGPGTRLTVL.